This T cell receptor beta chain originates from a study of response to subunit inactivated influenza vaccine. TCRdb used MiXCR to reprocess the RT-PCR reads, holding one entry per CDR3 protein. The table records 700,000 to 800,000 distinct CDR3 sequences, around 18% of them present only once. Sequencing was performed on PBMCs from blood, taken roughly 5 days after vaccination. The sequence was obtained from a man aged 45-65 years who received an inactivated influenza vaccine.

Written as DNA, the CDR3 is TGTGCCAGCAGTGTTCGCAGGGTCGATGAGCAGTTCTTC. This gives the protein CASSVRRVDEQFF. This chain links TRBV6-1 with TRBJ2-1, with D maybe TRBD1 (5 bases). Per the germline V gene, CDR1 is MNHNS and CDR2 is SASEGT. Between the trimmed V and J ends, which lost 4 bases and 8 bases, there was a span of 12 bases. The CDR3 consists of 13 residues.